This T cell receptor beta chain was identified during a study of blood T cell repertoires in COVID-19. In the study's own analysis: Researchers report that nucleated cell counts were estimated from reference gene primer amplification. Here immunoSEQ multiplex PCR was the method, and the copy in TCRdb shows in-frame clones only, minus some. V and J calls and clone size are given by that table; D and trimming were obtained from the DNA. The sample shows 300,000 to 400,000 clones, around 92% of them seen only once. During active infection, Seattle patients enrolled and were then monitored through disease. This CDR3 has 15 amino acids. The germline CDR1 and CDR2 sequences are LNHDA and SQIVND (reference sequence). V trimming: 7 bases; J trimming: 4 bases; junction bases outside the gene matches: 8.

The V gene is TRBV19, the J gene TRBJ1-3, with 9 nucleotides matching TRBD1. The sample was peripheral blood. The sequence derives from a woman younger than 45 with COVID-19, enrolled during active disease. This chain's CDR3 is CASTLQGAGGNTIYF. As DNA, the CDR3 is TGTGCCAGTACTCTACAGGGGGCCGGAGGAAACACCATATATTTT.